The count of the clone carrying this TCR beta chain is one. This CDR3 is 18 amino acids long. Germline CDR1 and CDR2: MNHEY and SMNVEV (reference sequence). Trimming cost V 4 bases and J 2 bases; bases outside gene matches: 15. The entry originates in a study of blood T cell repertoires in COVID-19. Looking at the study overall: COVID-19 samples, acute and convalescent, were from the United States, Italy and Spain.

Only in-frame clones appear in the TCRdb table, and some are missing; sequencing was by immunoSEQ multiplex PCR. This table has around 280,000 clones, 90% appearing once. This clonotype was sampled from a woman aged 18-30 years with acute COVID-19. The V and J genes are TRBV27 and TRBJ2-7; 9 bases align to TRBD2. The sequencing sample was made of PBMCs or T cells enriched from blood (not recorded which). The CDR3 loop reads CASSSLAGLASLPYEQYF. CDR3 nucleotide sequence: TGTGCCAGCAGTTCTCTAGCGGGATTGGCCTCCCTTCCCTACGAGCAGTACTTC.